This is a list of T cell receptor beta chains from one sample in a study of blood T cell repertoires in COVID-19. Data came from immunoSEQ multiplex PCR; TCRdb stores just in-frame clones and leaves some out. The sample includes 120,000 or so clones, about three quarters seen only once; the top ten take around 5.9%. Sequencing used peripheral blood. The receptors stem from a man between 65 and 85 years old with acute or convalescent COVID-19. CDR3s include the opening cysteine and the closing phenylalanine or tryptophan. The order of the fields is D gene, clone size, J gene, V gene, CDR3 protein, CDR3 DNA. A D gene is named only where the DNA matches it firmly. Rows may omit the clone size; those that give it use once, few, many or a size class.

D: TRBD1; size: -; J: TRBJ1-6; V: TRBV7-9; CDR3: CSCGQGNNSPLHF; DNA: TGTTCCTGTGGACAGGGAAATAATTCACCCCTCCACTTT
D: TRBD1; size: -; J: TRBJ2-7; V: TRBV9; CDR3: CASSVEGAWGEQYF; DNA: TGTGCCAGCAGCGTAGAGGGGGCTTGGGGCGAGCAGTACTTC
D: -; size: few; J: TRBJ1-6; V: TRBV3-1/TRBV3-2; CDR3: CASSQGGRNSPLHF; DNA: TGTGCCAGCAGCCAAGGGGGGCGGAATTCACCCCTCCACTTT
D: TRBD2; size: -; J: TRBJ2-7; V: TRBV4-3; CDR3: CASSQDGGGPYEQYF; DNA: TGCGCCAGCAGCCAAGACGGCGGGGGGCCCTACGAGCAGTACTTC
D: -; size: -; J: TRBJ2-7; V: TRBV15; CDR3: CATSSAQGYEQYF; DNA: TGTGCCACCAGCAGCGCACAGGGCTACGAGCAGTACTTC
D: TRBD1; size: -; J: TRBJ1-1; V: TRBV7-2; CDR3: CASSFTGGPEAFF; DNA: TGTGCCAGCAGCTTCACAGGGGGCCCTGAAGCTTTCTTT
D: -; size: -; J: TRBJ1-3; V: TRBV4-1; CDR3: CASSQGQQSSGNTIYF; DNA: TGCGCCAGCAGCCAGGGACAACAGAGCTCTGGAAACACCATATATTTT
D: TRBD1; size: -; J: TRBJ1-2; V: TRBV4-2; CDR3: CASSQDRGTGYYGYTF; DNA: TGTGCCAGCAGCCAAGATAGAGGGACAGGCTATTATGGCTACACCTTC
D: TRBD1; size: -; J: TRBJ2-5; V: TRBV2; CDR3: CASSDRDRDQETQYF; DNA: TGTGCCAGCAGTGACCGGGACAGGGACCAAGAGACCCAGTACTTC
D: TRBD1; size: -; J: TRBJ2-2; V: TRBV6-5; CDR3: CASSSGTGLFF; DNA: TGTGCCAGCAGTTCCGGGACAGGCTTGTTTTTT
D: TRBD1; size: few; J: TRBJ2-2; V: TRBV27; CDR3: CASSLYLTRGRSGELFF; DNA: TGTGCCAGCAGTTTGTATTTAACCAGGGGGCGATCCGGGGAGCTGTTTTTT
D: -; size: -; J: TRBJ2-3; V: TRBV7-6; CDR3: CASSRVVSTDTQYF; DNA: TGTGCCAGCAGCCGAGTTGTTAGCACAGATACGCAGTATTTT
D: -; size: -; J: TRBJ1-2; V: TRBV15; CDR3: CATSRGGGPSGYTF; DNA: TGTGCCACCAGCAGAGGCGGGGGCCCCAGCGGCTACACCTTC
D: TRBD1; size: -; J: TRBJ2-7; V: TRBV28; CDR3: CASSSGQGYEQYF; DNA: TGTGCCAGCAGTTCGGGACAGGGGTACGAGCAGTACTTC
D: -; size: once; J: TRBJ2-7; V: TRBV19; CDR3: CASSSKAGGQWKYEQYF; DNA: TGTGCCAGTAGTTCGAAGGCGGGCGGACAGTGGAAGTACGAGCAGTACTTC
D: -; size: -; J: TRBJ1-2; V: TRBV11-3; CDR3: CASSQGQYGYTF; DNA: TGTGCCAGCAGCCAAGGACAGTATGGCTACACCTTC
D: -; size: -; J: TRBJ1-3; V: TRBV9; CDR3: CASSVATGNTIYF; DNA: TGTGCCAGCAGCGTAGCCACTGGAAACACCATATATTTT
D: -; size: -; J: TRBJ2-1; V: TRBV29-1; CDR3: CSVELIEQFF; DNA: TGCAGCGTTGAGTTAATTGAGCAGTTCTTC
D: -; size: once; J: TRBJ2-3; V: TRBV5-1; CDR3: CASSSGVGTDTQYF; DNA: TGCGCCAGCAGCTCCGGGGTCGGGACAGATACGCAGTATTTT
D: -; size: -; J: TRBJ2-3; V: TRBV7-9; CDR3: CASSFPGVSTDTQYF; DNA: TGTGCCAGCAGCTTTCCGGGAGTTAGCACAGATACGCAGTATTTT
D: TRBD2; size: once; J: TRBJ2-3; V: TRBV27; CDR3: CASSPGLAGGLSADTQYF; DNA: TGTGCCAGCAGCCCGGGACTAGCGGGAGGACTTTCCGCAGATACGCAGTATTTT
D: -; size: once; J: TRBJ2-6; V: TRBV28; CDR3: CASTPGQASGANVLTF; DNA: TGTGCCAGCACTCCGGGACAAGCCTCTGGGGCCAACGTCCTGACTTTC
D: TRBD1; size: once; J: TRBJ1-1; V: TRBV28; CDR3: CASSPTGGNTEAFF; DNA: TGTGCCAGCAGCCCTACAGGGGGGAACACTGAAGCTTTCTTT
D: TRBD1; size: -; J: TRBJ2-7; V: TRBV28; CDR3: CASPPSRDRGAYYEQYF; DNA: TGTGCCAGCCCTCCGTCCAGGGACAGGGGGGCTTACTACGAGCAGTACTTC
D: TRBD1; size: -; J: TRBJ2-1; V: TRBV7-9; CDR3: CASSSFFSGQGDYNEQFF; DNA: TGTGCCAGCAGCTCGTTCTTTTCGGGACAGGGAGACTACAATGAGCAGTTCTTC